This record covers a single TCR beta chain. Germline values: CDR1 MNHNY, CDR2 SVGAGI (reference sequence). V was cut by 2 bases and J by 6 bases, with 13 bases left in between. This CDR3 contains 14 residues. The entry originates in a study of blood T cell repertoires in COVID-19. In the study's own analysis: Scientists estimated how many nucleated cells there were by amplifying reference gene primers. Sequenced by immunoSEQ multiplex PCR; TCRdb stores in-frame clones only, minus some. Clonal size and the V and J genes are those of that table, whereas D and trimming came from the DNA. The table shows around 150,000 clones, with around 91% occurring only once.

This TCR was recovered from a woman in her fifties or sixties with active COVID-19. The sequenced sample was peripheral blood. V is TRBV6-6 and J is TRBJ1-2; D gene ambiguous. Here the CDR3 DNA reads TGTGCCAGCAGTTACATTGGAGGCCAGGATGGCTACACCTTC. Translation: CASSYIGGQDGYTF.